These 3 T cell receptor beta chains came from one sample sequenced in a study of T cell repertoires in cytomegalovirus infection. These receptors' antigens are unknown. TCRdb re-called the reads through MiXCR, storing one row per CDR3 protein. This sample carries 600,000 to 700,000 distinct CDR3 sequences, 30% to 35% of them seen once, and the ten largest clones take roughly 18%. The material was cultured PBMCs, obtained from culture after CMV antigen stimulation. Source of these receptors: a human donor in good health (CMV status not recorded). Some clones in this sample may be carry-over from other donors' samples.

The chain has TRBV20-1 and TRBJ2-4; D gene uncertain. Germline V gene sequence: CDR1 DFQATT, CDR2 SNEGSKA (reference sequence). Trimming cost V 6 bases and J 3 bases, with 12 bases left between them. The CDR3 loop spans 13 amino acids. CDR3 nucleotide sequence: TGCAGTGCAAGGCGGACCGACAAAAACATTCAGTACTTC. Translated, it gives CSARRTDKNIQYF.

The J gene is TRBJ2-5, the V gene TRBV7-3, with 8 positions matching TRBD1. CDR1 is SGHTA and CDR2 is FQGTGA in the germline V gene. This CDR3 is built from 15 residues. After removal of 4 bases from V and 2 bases from J, the junction contained 6 bases not matched to a gene. This CDR3 is CASSSPDRGQETQYF. Here the CDR3 DNA reads TGTGCCAGCAGCTCGCCTGACAGGGGTCAAGAGACCCAGTACTTC.

This clonotype turned up a few times. The J gene is TRBJ1-1, the V gene TRBV7-9, with unresolved D. Trimming shortened V by 1 base and J by 5 bases, and 8 bases separated the two germline ends. CDR3 length equals 13 residues. CDR1 is SEHNR, CDR2 FQNEAQ, per germline (reference sequence). CDR3 in DNA: TGTGCCAGCAGCTTAGATGGAAGAACTGAAGCTTTCTTT. Its translation: CASSLDGRTEAFF.